Sequencing of this T cell receptor beta chain was carried out in a study of T-cell memory formation after mild COVID-19. TCRdb called the 5' RACE reads again in MiXCR, with one record for every CDR3 protein. The table includes 140,000 or so distinct CDR3 sequences, roughly 6.3% detected once. This CDR3 has 14 residues. V was shortened by 7 bases and J by 0 bases, with 16 bases between the two germline ends. Germline CDR1 is SQVTM and CDR2 is ANQGSEA. The clonotype comes from an adult woman who had mild COVID-19 (a few samples of this study predate the infection). Cell type and time point are not known. The source material was PBMCs or a T cell subset sorted from them (not recorded which). The chain is built from TRBV29-1 and TRBJ2-7; D unresolved. CDR3 nucleotides: TGCAGCGCACCACCTGGAAACAACTCCTACGAGCAGTACTTC. Its translation is CSAPPGNNSYEQYF.